This T cell receptor (beta chain) emerged from a study of T-cell memory formation after mild COVID-19. For the study at large: TCR clusters showed largely donor specificity. Findings and caveats of the study: Day 15 to 85 contractors were CD4/CD8 balanced; later expanders leaned CD4+. The authors did not confirm SARS-CoV-2 specificity of second-wave clones peaking day 37.

This clonotype was seen only a few times. Its antigen remains unidentified. 5'RACE primed at constant segments yielded TCR alpha and TCR beta cDNA libraries bearing sample barcodes and UMIs. TCRdb passed the 5' RACE reads through MiXCR, listing each CDR3 protein once. The sample shows hundreds of thousands of distinct CDR3 sequences, about 25% of them seen only once. This clonotype was obtained from an adult woman who had mild COVID-19 (a few samples of this study predate the infection). Cell type and time point are not known. Sequencing was done on a sample of PBMCs or a T cell subset sorted from them (not recorded which).

This chain's CDR3 is CASSPTVAGMGNEQFF. CDR3 coding DNA: TGTGCCAGCAGCCCCACCGTTGCTGGAATGGGCAATGAGCAGTTCTTC. The chain is built from TRBV11-2 and TRBJ2-1, with unresolved D. Looked up from germline, CDR1 is SGHAT and CDR2 is FQNNGV. Deletions cut 5 bases from V and 6 bases from J, with 20 bases between. The CDR3 length is 16 residues.